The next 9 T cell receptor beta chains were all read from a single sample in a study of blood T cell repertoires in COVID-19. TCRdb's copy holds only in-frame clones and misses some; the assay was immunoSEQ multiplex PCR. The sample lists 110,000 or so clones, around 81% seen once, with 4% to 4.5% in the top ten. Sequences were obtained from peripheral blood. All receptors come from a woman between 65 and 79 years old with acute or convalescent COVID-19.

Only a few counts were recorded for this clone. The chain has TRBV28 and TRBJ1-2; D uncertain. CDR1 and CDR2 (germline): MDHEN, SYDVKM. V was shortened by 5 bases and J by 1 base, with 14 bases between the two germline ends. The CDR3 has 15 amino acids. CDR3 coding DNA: TGTGCCAGCAGTGCCCCGGGGAGCTTTAACTATGGCTACACCTTC. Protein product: CASSAPGSFNYGYTF.

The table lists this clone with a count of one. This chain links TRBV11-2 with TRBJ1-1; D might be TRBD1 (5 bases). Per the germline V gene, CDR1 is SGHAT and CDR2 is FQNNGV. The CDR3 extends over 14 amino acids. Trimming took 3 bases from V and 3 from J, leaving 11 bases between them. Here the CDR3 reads CASSFDSLYTEAFF. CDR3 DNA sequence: TGTGCCAGCAGCTTCGACAGCCTATACACTGAAGCTTTCTTT.

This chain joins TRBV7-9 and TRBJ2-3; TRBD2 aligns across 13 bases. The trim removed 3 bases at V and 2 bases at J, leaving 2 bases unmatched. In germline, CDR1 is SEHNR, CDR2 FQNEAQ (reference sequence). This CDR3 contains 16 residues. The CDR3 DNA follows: TGTGCCAGCAGCTTGGGACTAGCGGGGAACACAGATACGCAGTATTTT. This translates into CASSLGLAGNTDTQYF.

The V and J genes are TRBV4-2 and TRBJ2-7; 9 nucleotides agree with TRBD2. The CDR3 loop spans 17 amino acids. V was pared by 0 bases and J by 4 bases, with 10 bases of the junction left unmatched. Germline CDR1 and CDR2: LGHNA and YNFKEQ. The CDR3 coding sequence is TGTGCCAGCAGCCAAGAGTCCCTGGTAGCGGGAGTGTACGAGCAGTACTTC. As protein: CASSQESLVAGVYEQYF.

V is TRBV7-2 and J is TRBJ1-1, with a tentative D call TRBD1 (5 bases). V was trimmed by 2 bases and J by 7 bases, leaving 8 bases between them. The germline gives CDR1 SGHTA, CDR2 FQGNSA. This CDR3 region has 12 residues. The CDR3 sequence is CASSLSTGEAFF. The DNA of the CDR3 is TGTGCCAGCAGCTTATCAACAGGTGAAGCTTTCTTT. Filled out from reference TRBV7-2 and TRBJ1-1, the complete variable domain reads GAGVSQSPSNKVTEKGKDVELRCDPISGHTALYWYRQSLGQGLEFLIYFQGNSAPDKSGLPSDRFSAERTGGSVSTLTIQRTQQEDSAVYLCASSLSTGEAFFGQGTRLTVV.

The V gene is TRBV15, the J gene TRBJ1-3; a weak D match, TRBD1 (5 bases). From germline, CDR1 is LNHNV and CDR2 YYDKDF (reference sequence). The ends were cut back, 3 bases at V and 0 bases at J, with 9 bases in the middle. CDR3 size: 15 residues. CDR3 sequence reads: CATSSSGLSGNTIYF. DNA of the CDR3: TGTGCCACCAGCAGTTCAGGGCTCTCTGGAAACACCATATATTTT.

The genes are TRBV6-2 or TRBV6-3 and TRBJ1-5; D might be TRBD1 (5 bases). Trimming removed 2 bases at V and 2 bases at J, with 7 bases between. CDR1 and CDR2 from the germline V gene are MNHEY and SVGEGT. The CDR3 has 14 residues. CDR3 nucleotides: TGTGCCAGCAGTTACGGGGGGGGCAATCAGCCCCAGCATTTT. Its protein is CASSYGGGNQPQHF.

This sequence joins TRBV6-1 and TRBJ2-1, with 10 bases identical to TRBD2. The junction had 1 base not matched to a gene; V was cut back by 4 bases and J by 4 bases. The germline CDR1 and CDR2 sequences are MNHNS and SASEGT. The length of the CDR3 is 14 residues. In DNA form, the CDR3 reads TGTGCCAGCAGTGTAGCGGGGGGTTACAATGAGCAGTTCTTC. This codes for CASSVAGGYNEQFF.

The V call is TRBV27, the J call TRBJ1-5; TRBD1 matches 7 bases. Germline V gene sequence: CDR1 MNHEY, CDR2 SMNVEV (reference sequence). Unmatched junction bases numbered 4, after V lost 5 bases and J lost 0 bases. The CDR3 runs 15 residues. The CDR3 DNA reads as TGTGCCAGCAGTCTACAGGGGAATAGCAATCAGCCCCAGCATTTT. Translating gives CASSLQGNSNQPQHF.